This T cell receptor (beta chain) was captured in a study of blood T cell repertoires in COVID-19. About the research overall: Sites across the United States, Italy and Spain contributed samples from acute and convalescent COVID-19. T cells, B-cell-depleted T cells, or PBMCs supplied cDNA or gDNA.

V gave up 6 bases and J gave up 0 bases; unmatched junction bases: 2. CDR3 size: 14 residues. The germline V gene encodes CDR1 MNHEY and CDR2 SVGAGI. Per the authors' pipeline: Quantification of nucleated cells was approximated via reference gene primer amplification. Profiled with immunoSEQ multiplex PCR; TCRdb holds only in-frame clones, not every one. V, J and clone size reflect that table, while D and trimming were determined from the DNA. In the table there are approximately 300,000 clones, roughly 91% of which are singletons. The sequence came from a man between 45 and 60 years old with active or convalescent COVID-19. This chain links TRBV6-5 with TRBJ1-5; TRBD1 matches 7 bases. The specimen sequenced was peripheral blood. CDR3 amino acids: CASRGQYSNQPQHF. The CDR3 DNA is TGTGCCAGCAGGGGACAGTATAGCAATCAGCCCCAGCATTTT.